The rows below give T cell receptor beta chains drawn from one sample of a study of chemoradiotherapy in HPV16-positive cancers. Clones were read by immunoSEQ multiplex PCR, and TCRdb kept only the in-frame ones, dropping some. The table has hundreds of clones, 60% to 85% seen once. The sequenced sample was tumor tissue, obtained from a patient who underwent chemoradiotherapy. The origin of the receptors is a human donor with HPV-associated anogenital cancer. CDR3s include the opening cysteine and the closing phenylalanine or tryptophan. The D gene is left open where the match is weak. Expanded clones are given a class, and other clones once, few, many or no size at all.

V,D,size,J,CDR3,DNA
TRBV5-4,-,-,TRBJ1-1,CATQTENTEAFF,TGTGCCACCCAGACAGAGAACACTGAAGCTTTCTTT
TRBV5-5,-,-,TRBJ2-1,CASSFTGEEQFF,TGTGCCAGCAGCTTCACGGGGGAGGAGCAGTTCTTC
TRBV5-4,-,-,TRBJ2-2,CATERGAANTGELFF,TGTGCCACCGAAAGAGGAGCGGCGAACACCGGGGAGCTGTTTTTT
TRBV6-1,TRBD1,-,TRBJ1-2,CASSGTGEGGYGYTF,TGTGCCAGCAGTGGGACAGGGGAAGGAGGCTATGGCTACACCTTC
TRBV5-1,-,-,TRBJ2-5,CASSLEGPVYF,TGCGCCAGCAGCTTGGAGGGGCCGGTGTACTTC
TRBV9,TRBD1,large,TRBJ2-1,CASSIRDSSYNEQFF,TGTGCCAGCAGCATCCGGGACAGCTCCTACAATGAGCAGTTCTTC
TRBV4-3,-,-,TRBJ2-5,CASSQDREETQYF,TGCGCCAGCAGCCAAGACAGGGAGGAGACCCAGTACTTC
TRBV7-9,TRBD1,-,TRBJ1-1,CASSTNYRGRGTEAFF,TGTGCCAGCAGCACTAATTACAGGGGAAGGGGGACTGAAGCTTTCTTT
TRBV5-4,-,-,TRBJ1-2,CASSFKGYYGYTF,TGTGCCAGCAGCTTCAAGGGGTACTATGGCTACACCTTC
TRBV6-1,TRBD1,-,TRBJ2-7,CATTNRDSRYEQYF,TGTGCCACGACTAACCGGGACAGCCGATACGAGCAGTACTTC
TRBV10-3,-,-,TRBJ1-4,CATQEGGLRYEKLFF,TGTGCCACCCAGGAGGGGGGACTGAGATATGAAAAACTGTTTTTT
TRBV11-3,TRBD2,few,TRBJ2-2,CASSPRGEIGELFF,TGTGCCAGCAGCCCCCGGGGGGAGATCGGGGAGCTGTTTTTT
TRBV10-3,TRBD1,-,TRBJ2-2,CAIKGQGIGGELFF,TGTGCCATCAAAGGACAGGGGATTGGCGGGGAGCTGTTTTTT
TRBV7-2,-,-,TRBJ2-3,CASTISTTGPDTQYF,TGTGCCAGCACTATATCGACCACAGGGCCAGATACGCAGTATTTT
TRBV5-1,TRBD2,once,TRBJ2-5,CASSLELAGQEPQYF,TGCGCCAGCAGCTTGGAGCTAGCGGGACAAGAGCCCCAGTACTTC
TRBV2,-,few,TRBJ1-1,CASSEIGAFF,TGTGCCAGCAGTGAAATCGGAGCTTTCTTT
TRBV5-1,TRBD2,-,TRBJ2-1,CASNGGSWRNEQFF,TGCGCCAGCAACGGGGGGTCATGGAGGAATGAGCAGTTCTTC
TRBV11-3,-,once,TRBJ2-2,CASSPYTGELFF,TGTGCCAGCAGCCCGTACACCGGGGAGCTGTTTTTT
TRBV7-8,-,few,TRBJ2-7,CASSLASGNEQYF,TGTGCCAGCAGCTTAGCGTCGGGAAACGAGCAGTACTTC
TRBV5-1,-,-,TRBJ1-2,CATTTGTNYGYTF,TGCGCCACCACGACTGGGACTAACTATGGCTACACCTTC
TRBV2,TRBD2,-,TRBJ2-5,CASRVGLEGTQYF,TGTGCCAGCAGAGTGGGACTAGAAGGGACCCAGTACTTC
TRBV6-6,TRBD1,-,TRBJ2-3,CASSSHGTGSDTQYF,TGTGCCAGCAGTTCCCACGGGACAGGGTCAGATACGCAGTATTTT
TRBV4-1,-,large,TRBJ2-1,CASSQDEVEQFF,TGCGCCAGCAGCCAAGACGAAGTGGAGCAGTTCTTC
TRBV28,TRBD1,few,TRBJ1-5,CASSLDRDQPQHF,TGTGCCAGCAGTTTAGACAGGGACCAGCCCCAGCATTTT
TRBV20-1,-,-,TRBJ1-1,CSAAQAGEAFF,TGCAGTGCAGCCCAGGCTGGAGAAGCTTTCTTT
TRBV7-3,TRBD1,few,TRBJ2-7,CASSLNVQGSEQYF,TGTGCCAGCAGCTTAAATGTACAGGGGAGCGAGCAGTACTTC
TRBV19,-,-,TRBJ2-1,CASSMGVRNNEQFF,TGTGCCAGTAGTATGGGGGTTAGAAACAATGAGCAGTTCTTC
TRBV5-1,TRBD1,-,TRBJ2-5,CASSKSGQGARVGTQYF,TGCGCCAGCAGCAAGTCAGGACAGGGGGCGCGGGTGGGGACCCAGTACTTC
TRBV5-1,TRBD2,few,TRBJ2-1,CASSLARGAGGYNEQFF,TGCGCCAGCAGCTTGGCCCGAGGAGCGGGAGGCTACAATGAGCAGTTCTTC
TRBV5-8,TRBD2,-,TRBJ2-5,CASSLETSGGETQYF,TGTGCCAGCAGCTTGGAAACTAGCGGAGGGGAGACCCAGTACTTC
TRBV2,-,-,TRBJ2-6,CASSVLGTGANVLTF,TGTGCCAGCAGTGTTTTAGGGACTGGGGCCAACGTCCTGACTTTC
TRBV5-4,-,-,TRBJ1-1,CASRHSLQGNTEAFF,TGTGCCAGCAGACACTCCCTGCAGGGAAACACTGAAGCTTTCTTT
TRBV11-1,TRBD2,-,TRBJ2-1,CASSLAGLAGRDEQFF,TGTGCCAGCAGCTTAGCTGGTCTAGCGGGGCGGGATGAGCAGTTCTTC
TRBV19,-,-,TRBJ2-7,CASSMAPGSAYEQYF,TGTGCCAGTAGTATGGCCCCCGGGTCTGCCTACGAGCAGTACTTC
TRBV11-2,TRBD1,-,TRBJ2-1,CASSKRTGWDDEQFF,TGTGCCAGCTCAAAGCGGACAGGGTGGGACGATGAGCAGTTCTTC
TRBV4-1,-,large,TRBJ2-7,CASSQDEVEQYF,TGCGCCAGCAGCCAAGACGAGGTCGAGCAGTACTTC
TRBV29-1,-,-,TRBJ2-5,CSGLQETQYF,TGCAGCGGCCTTCAAGAGACCCAGTACTTC
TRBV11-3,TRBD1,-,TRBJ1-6,CASSAFGQGGSPLHF,TGTGCCAGCAGCGCCTTCGGACAGGGAGGCTCACCCCTCCACTTT
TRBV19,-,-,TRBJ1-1,CASRNHDGQGRGGTEAFF,TGTGCCAGTAGAAACCATGATGGTCAGGGGAGAGGCGGAACTGAAGCTTTCTTT
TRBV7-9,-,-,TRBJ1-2,CASTRGSGYVYGYTF,TGTGCCAGCACAAGGGGGTCAGGCTATGTCTATGGCTACACCTTC
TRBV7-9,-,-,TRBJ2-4,CASSLGTERRAKNIQYF,TGTGCCAGCAGCTTAGGGACGGAAAGAAGAGCCAAAAACATTCAGTACTTC
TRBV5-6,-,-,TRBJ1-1,CASSLDGRANTEAFF,TGTGCCAGCAGCTTGGATGGGAGAGCCAACACTGAAGCTTTCTTT
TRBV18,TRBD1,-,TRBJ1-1,CASSPSGTGGTEAFF,TGTGCCAGCTCACCTTCCGGGACAGGGGGCACTGAAGCTTTCTTT
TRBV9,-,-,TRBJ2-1,CASSVGTNNEQFF,TGTGCCAGCAGCGTCGGAACTAACAATGAGCAGTTCTTC
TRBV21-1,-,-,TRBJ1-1,CASSKGCPTGAMNTEAFF,TGTGCCAGCAGCAAAGGGTGCCCTACCGGGGCCATGAACACTGAAGCTTTCTTT
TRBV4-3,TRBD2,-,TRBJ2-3,CASSQVAGAIQGGDTQYF,TGCGCCAGCAGCCAAGTAGCGGGGGCAATTCAGGGGGGAGATACGCAGTATTTT
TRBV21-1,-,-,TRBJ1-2,CASSHVRDRNYGYTF,TGTGCCAGCAGCCACGTCAGGGACAGAAACTATGGCTACACCTTC
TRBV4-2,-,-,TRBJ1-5,CASSQDPQGEQPQHF,TGTGCCAGCAGCCAAGATCCGCAGGGAGAGCAGCCCCAGCATTTT
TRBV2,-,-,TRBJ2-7,CASSDRDGSYEQYF,TGTGCCAGCAGTGACCGGGACGGTTCCTACGAGCAGTACTTC
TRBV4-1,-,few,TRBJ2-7,CASSQYTGATYEQYF,TGCGCCAGCAGCCAATATACAGGCGCCACCTACGAGCAGTACTTC
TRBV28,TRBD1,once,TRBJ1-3,CASSPGTGGNTIYF,TGTGCCAGCAGCCCCGGGACAGGAGGAAACACCATATATTTT
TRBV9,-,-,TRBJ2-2,CASSAGQFTGELFF,TGTGCCAGCAGCGCCGGACAGTTCACCGGGGAGCTGTTTTTT
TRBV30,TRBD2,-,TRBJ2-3,CAWEAGISTDTQYF,TGTGCCTGGGAAGCGGGGATAAGCACAGATACGCAGTATTTT
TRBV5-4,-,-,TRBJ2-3,CASSLTGLDTQYF,TGTGCCAGCAGCCTCACAGGGTTGGATACGCAGTATTTT
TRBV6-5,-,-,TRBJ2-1,CASSYSPWNEQFF,TGTGCCAGCAGTTACTCTCCTTGGAATGAGCAGTTCTTC
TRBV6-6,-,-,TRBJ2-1,CASSPGGGGGYNEQFF,TGTGCCAGCAGCCCCGGGGGAGGGGGGGGGTACAATGAGCAGTTCTTC
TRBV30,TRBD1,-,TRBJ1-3,CAWGTGQGEAYTIYF,TGTGCCTGGGGTACGGGACAGGGGGAAGCGTACACCATATATTTT
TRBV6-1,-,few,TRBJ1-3,CASSEGTYSGNTIYF,TGTGCCAGCAGCGAAGGGACCTATTCTGGAAACACCATATATTTT
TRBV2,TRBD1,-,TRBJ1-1,CASSEDRRGACF,TGTGCCAGCAGTGAGGACAGGAGGGGAGCGTGCTTT
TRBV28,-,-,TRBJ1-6,CASSLLGTDFNSPLHF,TGTGCCAGCAGTTTATTGGGGACGGATTTTAATTCACCCCTCCACTTT